This T cell receptor beta chain was documented in a study of CD8 T cells in Susac syndrome. After extraction with the RNeasy kit, about 0.45 to 1 ug of the RNA was reverse transcribed using random hexamers. TCRdb re-derived calls from the immunoSEQ multiplex PCR reads in MiXCR, one entry per CDR3 protein. The sample includes about 60,000 distinct CDR3 sequences, around nine tenths of them seen just once. TCR beta sequencing covered blood CD8+ and CD4+ T cells. Sequenced sample: CD8+ T cells from PBMCs. This sequence originates from a human donor in good health.

The CDR3 coding sequence is TGCGCCAGCAGTGAGGTACAGCGGGTGGACAATTCACCCCTCCACTTT. Residues: CASSEVQRVDNSPLHF. The V gene is TRBV10-2, the J gene TRBJ1-6; no firm D call. The CDR3 is 16 amino acids. Trimming shortened V by 2 bases and J by 7 bases, and 15 bases separated the two germline ends. Germline V gene sequence: CDR1 WSHSY, CDR2 SAAADI.